This T cell receptor beta chain was observed in a study of early T cells in non-severe SARS-CoV-2 infection. Germline assignment: CDR1 SGHVS and CDR2 FQNEAQ. The CDR3 runs to 16 residues. V lost 6 bases, J lost 0 bases, and 15 bases lay in between. One entry per CDR3 protein, called by TCRdb with MiXCR from the 5' RACE reads. Of 62,000 or so distinct CDR3 sequences in the sample, roughly a tenth were seen once. There are many counts of this clonotype. This TCR came from an adult who was a healthcare worker with PCR-confirmed SARS-CoV-2 infection or an uninfected control (not recorded which). The V gene is TRBV7-8, the J gene TRBJ1-5; no reliable D call. The material sequenced was whole blood. This CDR3 reads CASSSIQDRSNQPQHF. In nucleotides, the CDR3 is TGTGCCAGCAGTTCAATCCAGGACCGTAGCAATCAGCCCCAGCATTTT.